This T cell receptor beta chain was profiled in a study of OX40 agonist ivuxolimab in advanced cancers. Study overall: The dose-escalation cohort was roughly 83% male, with a mean age of approximately 61 years, ranging roughly 20 to 90. Previous treatment with anti-PD-1, anti-PD-L1 or anti-CTLA-4 therapy was allowed; 40% had received some.

TCRdb keeps only in-frame clones here, not all; method: immunoSEQ multiplex PCR. Of tens of thousands of clones in the sample, around four fifths were seen once. Looked up from germline, CDR1 is SGHTA and CDR2 is FQGTGA. The ends were cut back, 5 bases at V and 8 bases at J, with 8 bases in the middle. CDR3 size: 11 residues. Sample: CD4+ or CD8+ T cells sorted from blood, taken in a trial of the OX40 agonist ivuxolimab. This sequence joins TRBV7-3 and TRBJ2-3; D is possibly TRBD2 (6 bases). The source is an adult with an advanced solid tumor such as melanoma, head and neck, liver or kidney cancer. The CDR3: CASSRAGTQYF. Here the CDR3 DNA reads TGTGCCAGCAGCCGAGCGGGTACGCAGTATTTT. Using reference TRBV7-3 and TRBJ2-3 for the parts outside the CDR3, the full variable domain is GAGVSQTPSNKVTEKGKYVELRCDPISGHTALYWYRQSLGQGPEFLIYFQGTGAADDSGLPNDRFFAVRPEGSVSTLKIQRTERGDSAVYLCASSRAGTQYFGPGTRLTVL.